This T cell receptor (beta chain) appears in the sequencing data of a study of blood T cell repertoires in COVID-19. About the study: Acute-phase and convalescent COVID-19 samples originated in the United States, Italy and Spain. The analysed material was cDNA or gDNA that came from T cells, B-cell-depleted T cells, or PBMCs.

Sequencing was performed with immunoSEQ multiplex PCR; in TCRdb, only in-frame clones are kept and a portion is missing. The sample carries 150,000 to 200,000 clones, roughly 90% recorded once. All enrollees were roughly 18 to 89 years old and from 20 to 30 US areas. The CDR3 is made up of 15 amino acids. Germline lookup yields CDR1 SEHNR and CDR2 FQNEAQ (reference sequence). Unmatched junction bases numbered 3, after V lost 4 bases and J lost 4 bases. The sample consisted of PBMCs or T cells enriched from blood (not recorded which). This rearrangement joins TRBV7-9 to TRBJ2-3; 12 bases are a match to TRBD2. The clonotype comes from a woman between 45 and 60 years old who had recovered from COVID-19. Here the CDR3 reads CASSSSGGASDTQYF. The CDR3 nucleotides read TGTGCCAGCAGCTCTAGCGGGGGGGCCTCAGATACGCAGTATTTT.